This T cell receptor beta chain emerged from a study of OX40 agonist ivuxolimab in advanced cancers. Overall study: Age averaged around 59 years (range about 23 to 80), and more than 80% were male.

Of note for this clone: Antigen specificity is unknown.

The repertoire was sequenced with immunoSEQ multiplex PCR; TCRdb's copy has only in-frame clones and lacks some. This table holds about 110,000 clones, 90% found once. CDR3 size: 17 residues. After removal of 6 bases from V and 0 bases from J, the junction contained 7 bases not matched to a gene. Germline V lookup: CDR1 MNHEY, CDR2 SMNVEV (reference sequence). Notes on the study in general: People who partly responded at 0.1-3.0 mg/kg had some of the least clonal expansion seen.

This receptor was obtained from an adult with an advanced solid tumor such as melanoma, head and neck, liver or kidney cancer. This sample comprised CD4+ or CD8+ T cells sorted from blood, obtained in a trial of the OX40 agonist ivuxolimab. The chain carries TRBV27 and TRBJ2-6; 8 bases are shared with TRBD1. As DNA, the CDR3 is TGTGCCAGCAGCATGGACAGGGTCTACTCTGGGGCCAACGTCCTGACTTTC. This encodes CASSMDRVYSGANVLTF.